This entry is about one T cell receptor beta chain. The antigen remains undetermined. The data originate from a study of STAT5B mutations in CD4+ large granular lymphocyte leukemia. Produced via immunoSEQ multiplex PCR; TCRdb's table is partial and in-frame only. The data show roughly 23,000 clones, with 82% seen just once and roughly 8.6% held by the top ten. Notes on the study in general: Without HLA matching, higher CD4+ than CD8+ T-LGLL clonality could reflect small sample size. TRBV06-family usage was enriched in top patient clones (8/27) versus controls (2/35).

The CDR3 runs 17 residues. Germline V gives CDR1 SGHRS, CDR2 YFSETQ. J was trimmed by 0 bases and V by 4 bases; bases with no gene match: 12. The receptor was derived from a human donor in good health. The V call is TRBV5-1, the J call TRBJ2-7; 8 positions agree with TRBD2. Sequencing was done on a sample of CD4+ T cells from blood buffy coats. The CDR3 coding sequence is TGCGCCAGCAGCCCCCGAGCCTCAGCGGGAGTCTCCTACGAGCAGTACTTC. As protein: CASSPRASAGVSYEQYF. Full variable domain (rest looked up from reference TRBV5-1 and TRBJ2-7): KAGVTQTPRYLIKTRGQQVTLSCSPISGHRSVSWYQQTPGQGLQFLFEYFSETQRNKGNFPGRFSGRQFSNSRSEMNVSTLELGDSALYLCASSPRASAGVSYEQYFGPGTRLTVT.